A selection of T cell receptor beta chains follows, all from one sample in a study of blood T cell repertoires in COVID-19. Libraries were prepared by immunoSEQ multiplex PCR; TCRdb keeps only in-frame clonotypes and omits some of them. The table records fewer than 350,000 clones, around 84% of them present only once. Sequencing used PBMCs or T cells enriched from blood (not recorded which). The receptors were gathered from a woman aged 50 to 60 who had recovered from COVID-19. Each CDR3 is given with its conserved first and last residue. The size of a clone is reported for some rows only, either as once, few or many, or as a class for expanded clones.

CDR3 protein | V gene | clone size | J gene
CASSQLDRGSYGYTF | TRBV4-3 | NA | TRBJ1-2
CSVEQGALGYTF | TRBV29-1 | NA | TRBJ1-2
CASSLFPTSYEQYF | TRBV11-2 | few | TRBJ2-7
CASTSGEGELFF | TRBV12-3/TRBV12-4 | NA | TRBJ2-2
CASSLVFARDTEAFF | TRBV7-9 | NA | TRBJ1-1
CAWEDRRPYGYTF | TRBV30 | once | TRBJ1-2
CASSSNTGELFF | TRBV7-9 | NA | TRBJ2-2
CASSPGNYGYTF | TRBV19 | NA | TRBJ1-2
CASSSETGTRGEQFF | TRBV18 | NA | TRBJ2-1
CASSEAGGNYGYTF | TRBV6-1 | NA | TRBJ1-2
CASSRTGFGANVLTF | TRBV5-1 | NA | TRBJ2-6
CASSQARGTDGYTF | TRBV3-1/TRBV3-2 | NA | TRBJ1-2
CASSPRTDTQYF | TRBV13 | NA | TRBJ2-3
CASSLSGTNYGYTF | TRBV5-4 | NA | TRBJ1-2
CASSLIGRGGMDEQFF | TRBV27 | NA | TRBJ2-1
CASSPRLAGVHEQYF | TRBV18 | NA | TRBJ2-7
CASSRGTGSSYEQYF | TRBV6-5 | NA | TRBJ2-7
CATSDSDRAYGYTF | TRBV24-1 | NA | TRBJ1-2
CASSPYSGGESYTF | TRBV18 | NA | TRBJ1-2
CATSRGGGSTYEQYF | TRBV15 | NA | TRBJ2-7
CASRPGNTGELFF | TRBV6-5 | NA | TRBJ2-2
CASSHFESGGRYNEQFF | TRBV3-1/TRBV3-2 | NA | TRBJ2-1
CATSDPLQGTEAFF | TRBV24-1 | NA | TRBJ1-1
CASSLDRDFEQYF | TRBV5-1 | NA | TRBJ2-7
CASRATGGGYGYTF | TRBV27 | NA | TRBJ1-2
CAWSKGRAYYTEAFF | TRBV30 | NA | TRBJ1-1
CASSIASRGNQPQHF | TRBV19 | NA | TRBJ1-5
CASRGGGTNEKLFF | TRBV18 | NA | TRBJ1-4
CASSFRTGSNTEAFF | TRBV7-6 | NA | TRBJ1-1
CASSVISGADTQYF | TRBV2 | NA | TRBJ2-3
CASSSIASRSTYEQYF | TRBV28 | NA | TRBJ2-7
CAWSGGTGAEQFF | TRBV30 | NA | TRBJ2-1
CAISESGGQGSSYEQYF | TRBV10-3 | NA | TRBJ2-7
CASSQAADRGLVGSNQPQHF | TRBV4-1 | NA | TRBJ1-5
CASSQDRSPLHF | TRBV4-1 | once | TRBJ1-6
CASYPFRQGVPATNEKLFF | TRBV28 | NA | TRBJ1-4
CASSPRAGGQSSYNEQFF | TRBV18 | NA | TRBJ2-1
CASSLGRGGSTDTQYF | TRBV11-3 | once | TRBJ2-3
CAWGQNSGNTIYF | TRBV30 | NA | TRBJ1-3
CASSPSQRRSEKLFF | TRBV18 | NA | TRBJ1-4
CSVKDRENYGYTF | TRBV29-1 | NA | TRBJ1-2
CASSPIAQGTKETQYF | TRBV18 | NA | NA